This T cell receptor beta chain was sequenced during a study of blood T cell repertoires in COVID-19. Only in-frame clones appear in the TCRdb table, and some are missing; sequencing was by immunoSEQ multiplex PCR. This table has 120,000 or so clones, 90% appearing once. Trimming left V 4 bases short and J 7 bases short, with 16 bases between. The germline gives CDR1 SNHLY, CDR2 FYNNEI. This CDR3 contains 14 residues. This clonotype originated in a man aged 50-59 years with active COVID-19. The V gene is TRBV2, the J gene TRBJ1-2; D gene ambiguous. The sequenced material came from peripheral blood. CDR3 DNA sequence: TGTGCCAGCAGTGGCTCCCTCCAACAGCTTGGCTACACCTTC. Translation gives CASSGSLQQLGYTF.